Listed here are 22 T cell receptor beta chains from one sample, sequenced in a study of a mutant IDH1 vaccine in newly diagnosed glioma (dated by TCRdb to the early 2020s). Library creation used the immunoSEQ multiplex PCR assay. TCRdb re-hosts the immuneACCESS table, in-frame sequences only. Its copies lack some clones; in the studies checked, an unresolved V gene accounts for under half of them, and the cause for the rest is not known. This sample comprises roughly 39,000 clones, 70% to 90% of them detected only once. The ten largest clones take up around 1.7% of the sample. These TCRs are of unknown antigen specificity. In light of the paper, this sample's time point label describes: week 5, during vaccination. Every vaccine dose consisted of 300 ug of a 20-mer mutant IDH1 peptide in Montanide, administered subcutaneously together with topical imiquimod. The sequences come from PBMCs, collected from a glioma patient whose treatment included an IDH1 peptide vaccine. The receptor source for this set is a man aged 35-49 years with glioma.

The CDR3 nucleotides are TGTGCCAGCTCACCACCTGGGGACTACGAGCAGTACTTC. Translation gives CASSPPGDYEQYF. V usage is TRBV18 and J usage is TRBJ2-7, with unresolved D. Germline CDR1 reads KGHSH; CDR2 reads LQKENI. The CDR3 sequence is 13 residues long. V lost 0 bases and J lost 3, with 6 bases in between.

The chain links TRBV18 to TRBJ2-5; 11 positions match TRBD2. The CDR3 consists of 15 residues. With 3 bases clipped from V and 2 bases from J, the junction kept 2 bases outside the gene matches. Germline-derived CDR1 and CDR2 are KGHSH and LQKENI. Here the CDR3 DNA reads TGTGCCAGCTCACCGGGACTAGCGGAACAAGAGACCCAGTACTTC. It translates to CASSPGLAEQETQYF. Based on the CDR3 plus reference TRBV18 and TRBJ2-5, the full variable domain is NAGVMQNPRHLVRRRGQEARLRCSPMKGHSHVYWYRQLPEEGLKFMVYLQKENIIDESGMPKERFSAEFPKEGPSILRIQQVVRGDSAAYFCASSPGLAEQETQYFGPGTRLLVL.

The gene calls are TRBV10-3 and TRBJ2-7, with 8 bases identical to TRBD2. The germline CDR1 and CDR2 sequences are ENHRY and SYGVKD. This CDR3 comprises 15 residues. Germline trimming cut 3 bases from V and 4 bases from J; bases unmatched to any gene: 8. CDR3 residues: CAISDGVAGQYEQYF. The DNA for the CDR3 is TGTGCCATCAGTGATGGAGTAGCGGGACAATACGAGCAGTACTTC.

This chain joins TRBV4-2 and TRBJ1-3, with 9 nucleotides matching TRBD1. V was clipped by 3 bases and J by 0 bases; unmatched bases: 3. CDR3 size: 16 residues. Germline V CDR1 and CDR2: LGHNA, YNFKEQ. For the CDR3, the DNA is TGTGCCAGCAGCCAGGGACAGGGAACCTCTGGAAACACCATATATTTT. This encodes CASSQGQGTSGNTIYF.

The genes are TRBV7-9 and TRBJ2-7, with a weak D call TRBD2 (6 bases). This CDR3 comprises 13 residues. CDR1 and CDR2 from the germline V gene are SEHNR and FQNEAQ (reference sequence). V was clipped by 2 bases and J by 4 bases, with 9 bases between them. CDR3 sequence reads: CASSLIAAYEQYF. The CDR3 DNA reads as TGTGCCAGCAGCTTAATAGCGGCTTACGAGCAGTACTTC.

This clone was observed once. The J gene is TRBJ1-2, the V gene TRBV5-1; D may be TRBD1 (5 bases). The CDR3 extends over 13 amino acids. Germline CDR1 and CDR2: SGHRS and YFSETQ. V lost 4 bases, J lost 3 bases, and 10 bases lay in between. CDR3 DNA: TGCGCCAGCAGCCTCGGGACGGACTATGGCTACACCTTC. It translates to CASSLGTDYGYTF. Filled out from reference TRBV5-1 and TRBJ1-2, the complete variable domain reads KAGVTQTPRYLIKTRGQQVTLSCSPISGHRSVSWYQQTPGQGLQFLFEYFSETQRNKGNFPGRFSGRQFSNSRSEMNVSTLELGDSALYLCASSLGTDYGYTFGSGTRLTVV.

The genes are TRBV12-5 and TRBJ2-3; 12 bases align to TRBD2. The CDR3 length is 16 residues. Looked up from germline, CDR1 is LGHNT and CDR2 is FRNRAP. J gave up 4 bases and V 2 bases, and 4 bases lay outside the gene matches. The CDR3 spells CASGLSWTSGADTQYF. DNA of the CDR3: TGTGCTAGTGGTTTGTCCTGGACTAGCGGGGCAGATACGCAGTATTTT.

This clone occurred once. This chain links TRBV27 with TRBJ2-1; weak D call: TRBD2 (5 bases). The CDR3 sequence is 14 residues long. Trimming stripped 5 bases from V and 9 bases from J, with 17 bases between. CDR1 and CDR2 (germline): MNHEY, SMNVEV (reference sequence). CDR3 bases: TGTGCCAGCAGTCCGGTCCTGGGTGGGAGTGAGCAGTTCTTC. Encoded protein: CASSPVLGGSEQFF.

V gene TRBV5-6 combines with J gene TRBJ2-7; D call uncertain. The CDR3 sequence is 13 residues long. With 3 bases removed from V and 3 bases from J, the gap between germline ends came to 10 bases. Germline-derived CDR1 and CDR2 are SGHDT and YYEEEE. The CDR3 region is CASSSGRYYEQYF. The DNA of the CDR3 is TGTGCCAGCAGCTCTGGACGGTACTACGAGCAGTACTTC.

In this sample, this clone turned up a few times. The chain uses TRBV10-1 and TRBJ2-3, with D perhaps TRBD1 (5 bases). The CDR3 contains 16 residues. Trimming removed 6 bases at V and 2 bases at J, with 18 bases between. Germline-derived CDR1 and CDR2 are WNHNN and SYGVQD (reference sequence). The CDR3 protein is CASSPQGTDATDTQYF. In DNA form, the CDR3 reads TGCGCCAGCAGCCCCCAGGGAACAGATGCCACAGATACGCAGTATTTT.

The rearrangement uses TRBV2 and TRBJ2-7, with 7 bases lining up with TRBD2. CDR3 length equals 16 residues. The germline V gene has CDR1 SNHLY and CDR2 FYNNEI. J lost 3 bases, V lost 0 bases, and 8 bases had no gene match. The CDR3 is CASSEAVTSVYYEQYF. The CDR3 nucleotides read TGTGCCAGCAGTGAAGCGGTAACTAGCGTCTACTACGAGCAGTACTTC. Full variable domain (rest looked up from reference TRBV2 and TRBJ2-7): EPEVTQTPSHQVTQMGQEVILRCVPISNHLYFYWYRQILGQKVEFLVSFYNNEISEKSEIFDDQFSVERPDGSNFTLKIRSTKLEDSAMYFCASSEAVTSVYYEQYFGPGTRLTVT.

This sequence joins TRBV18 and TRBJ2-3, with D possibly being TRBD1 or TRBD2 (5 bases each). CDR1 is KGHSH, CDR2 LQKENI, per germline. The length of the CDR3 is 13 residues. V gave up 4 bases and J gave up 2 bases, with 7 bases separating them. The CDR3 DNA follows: TGTGCCAGCTCACTGGGACCCACAGATACGCAGTATTTT. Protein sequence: CASSLGPTDTQYF.

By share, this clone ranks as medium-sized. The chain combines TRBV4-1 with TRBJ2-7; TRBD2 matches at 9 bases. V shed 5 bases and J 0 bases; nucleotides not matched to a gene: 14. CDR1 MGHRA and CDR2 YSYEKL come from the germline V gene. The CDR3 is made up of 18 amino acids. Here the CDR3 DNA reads TGCGCCAGCAGCGGAAGCGGCCTAGCGGGACCGACCTCCTACGAGCAGTACTTC. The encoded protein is CASSGSGLAGPTSYEQYF.

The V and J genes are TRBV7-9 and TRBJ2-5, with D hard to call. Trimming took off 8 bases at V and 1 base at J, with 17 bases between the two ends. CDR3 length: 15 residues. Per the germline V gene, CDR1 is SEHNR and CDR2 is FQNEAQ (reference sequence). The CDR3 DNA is TGTGCCAGCGCCTCCTTCGGCATGCTCCAAGAGACCCAGTACTTC. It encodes CASASFGMLQETQYF.

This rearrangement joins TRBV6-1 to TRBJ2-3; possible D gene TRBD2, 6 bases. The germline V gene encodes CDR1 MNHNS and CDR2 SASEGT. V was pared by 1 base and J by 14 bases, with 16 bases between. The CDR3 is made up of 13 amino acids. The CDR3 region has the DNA TGTGCCAGCAGTGAAGTGGGGGGAAGCAAGGGGTATTTT. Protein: CASSEVGGSKGYF.

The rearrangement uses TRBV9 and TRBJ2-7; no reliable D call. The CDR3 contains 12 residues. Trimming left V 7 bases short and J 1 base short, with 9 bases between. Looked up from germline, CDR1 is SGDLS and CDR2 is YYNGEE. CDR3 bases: TGTGCCAGCGGGCCTGATTCCTACGAGCAGTACTTC. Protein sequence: CASGPDSYEQYF.

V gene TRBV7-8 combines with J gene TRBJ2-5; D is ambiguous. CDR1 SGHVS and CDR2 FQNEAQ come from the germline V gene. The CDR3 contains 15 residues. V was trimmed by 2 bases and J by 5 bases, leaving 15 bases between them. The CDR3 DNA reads TGTGCCAGCAGCTTAAGTCCTAACCGTAGGGAGACCCAGTACTTC. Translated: CASSLSPNRRETQYF.

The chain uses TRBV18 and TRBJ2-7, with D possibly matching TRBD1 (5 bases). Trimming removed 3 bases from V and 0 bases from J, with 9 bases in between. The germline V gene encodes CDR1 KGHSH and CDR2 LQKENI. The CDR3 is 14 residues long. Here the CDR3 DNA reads TGTGCCAGCTCACCGACGACAGACTCCTACGAGCAGTACTTC. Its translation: CASSPTTDSYEQYF.

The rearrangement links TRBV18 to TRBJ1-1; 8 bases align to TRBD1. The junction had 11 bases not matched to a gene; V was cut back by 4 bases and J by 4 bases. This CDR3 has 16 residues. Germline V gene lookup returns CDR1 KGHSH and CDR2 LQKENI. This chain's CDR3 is CASSHPPGQDRTEAFF. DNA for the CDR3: TGTGCCAGCTCACACCCTCCGGGACAGGATCGCACTGAAGCTTTCTTT.

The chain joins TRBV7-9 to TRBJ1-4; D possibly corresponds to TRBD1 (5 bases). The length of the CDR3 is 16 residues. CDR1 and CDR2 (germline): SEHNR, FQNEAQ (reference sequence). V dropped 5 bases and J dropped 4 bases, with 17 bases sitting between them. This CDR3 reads CASSPALQGLNEKLFF. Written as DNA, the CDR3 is TGTGCCAGCAGCCCAGCTCTCCAGGGCCTTAATGAAAAACTGTTTTTT.

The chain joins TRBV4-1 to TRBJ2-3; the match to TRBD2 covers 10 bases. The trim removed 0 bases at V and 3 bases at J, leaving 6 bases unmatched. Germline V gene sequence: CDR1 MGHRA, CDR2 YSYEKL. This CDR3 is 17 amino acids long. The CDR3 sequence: CASSQDRQLAGTDTQYF. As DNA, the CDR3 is TGCGCCAGCAGCCAAGATCGCCAACTAGCGGGAACAGATACGCAGTATTTT.

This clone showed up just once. This CDR3 reads CASSITATAGELFF. CDR3 sequence (DNA): TGTGCCAGCAGTATCACCGCGACGGCCGGGGAGCTGTTTTTT. This chain connects TRBV6-4 to TRBJ2-2, with D unresolved. Trimming removed 5 bases at V and 6 bases at J, with 13 bases between. CDR1 and CDR2 from the germline V gene are MRHNA and SNTAGT. The CDR3 contains 14 residues.